One and the same sample provided the 11 T cell receptor beta chains below, sequenced in a study of metastatic and nonmetastatic thyroid tumors. MiXCR reprocessed the PCR reads for TCRdb. The sample yields 30,000 to 35,000 clones, less than 40% seen once. No treatment had been given to any patient before thyroid surgery. The sample comprised tumor tissue. All receptors come from a female donor with papillary thyroid cancer or a benign thyroid nodule (not recorded which). Some clones in this sample may be carry-over from other donors' samples.

This chain uses TRBV28 with TRBJ1-2; D gene unclear. Trimming left V 6 bases short and J 4 bases short, with 12 bases between. Germline-derived CDR1 and CDR2 are MDHEN and SYDVKM. This CDR3 is 13 amino acids long. The CDR3: CASRPGSLYGYTF. The CDR3 region has the DNA TGTGCCAGCAGGCCAGGCAGCCTCTATGGCTACACCTTC.

On this clone itself: The junction departs from germline at one end; a sequencing error may be responsible. V usage is TRBV6-2 or TRBV6-3 and J usage is TRBJ2-2; possibly TRBD1 for D (5 bases). The CDR3 loop spans 15 amino acids. The germline CDR1 and CDR2 sequences are MNHEY and SVGEGT. The CDR3: CASQIHRPDTVELFF. The CDR3 nucleotides read TGTGCCAGCCAAATCCACAGGCCGGACACCGTGGAGCTGTTTTTT.

Concerning this clone: In this CDR3 the conserved last residue, phenylalanine or tryptophan, is missing, so a read error is likely. V and J are TRBV24-1 and TRBJ2-2; 7 bases fit TRBD1. This CDR3 region has 16 residues. Germline lookup yields CDR1 KGHDR and CDR2 SFDVKD. V lost 0 bases to trimming and J lost 6 bases; unmatched junction nucleotides: 6. The CDR3 coding sequence is TGTGCCACCAGTGATTTGACCCAAGGGGGCGCCGGGGAGCTGTTTTCT. This translates into CATSDLTQGGAGELFS.

By proportion, this clone is medium-sized (0.01 to 0.1%). This sequence joins TRBV20-1 and TRBJ2-7; D is unclear. Trimming stripped 4 bases from V and 4 bases from J, with 23 bases between. CDR3 size: 16 residues. CDR1 and CDR2 from the germline V gene are DFQATT and SNEGSKA (reference sequence). The CDR3 bases are TGCAGTGCTACCCGTCGGGTAGGGTACACGTCGTACGAGCAGTACTTC. Protein: CSATRRVGYTSYEQYF.

In DNA, the CDR3 is TGTGCCAGCAGCCCCCGTAGGGCCACCGGGGAGCTGTTTTTT. This gives the protein CASSPRRATGELFF. The chain employs TRBV11-2 and TRBJ2-2; no clear D gene. CDR1 and CDR2 (germline): SGHAT, FQNNGV. This CDR3 is built from 14 residues. V gave up 5 bases and J gave up 4 bases, with 11 bases separating them.

This clone was picked up a small number of times. This sequence joins TRBV28 and TRBJ2-2; D is ambiguous. The germline V gene encodes CDR1 MDHEN and CDR2 SYDVKM. The CDR3 is 12 residues long. Trimming shortened V by 3 bases and J by 2 bases, and 1 base separated the two germline ends. This CDR3 is CASSFNTGELFF. Written as DNA, the CDR3 is TGTGCCAGCAGTTTCAACACCGGGGAGCTGTTTTTT.

The chain recombines TRBV19 with TRBJ2-7, with D uncertain. Trimming removed 1 base at V and 2 bases at J, with 9 bases between. Germline loops: CDR1 LNHDA, CDR2 SQIVND (reference sequence). CDR3 size: 14 residues. In DNA, the CDR3 is TGTGCCAGTAGTATAGTAGGCGGAACCTACGAGCAGTACTTC. Residues: CASSIVGGTYEQYF.

Ten or more counts support this clone. The CDR3 DNA follows: TGCAGTGTAAGACAGGGGAGCACTGAAGCTTTCTTT. This translates into CSVRQGSTEAFF. The chain uses TRBV20-1 and TRBJ1-1; 8 bases align to TRBD1. Germline V gene sequence: CDR1 DFQATT, CDR2 SNEGSKA (reference sequence). CDR3 length: 12 amino acids. V lost 7 bases to trimming and J lost 4 bases; unmatched junction nucleotides: 5.

The chain has TRBV19 and TRBJ1-2, with a possible D match to TRBD1 (5 bases). The CDR3 has 13 amino acids. The ends were cut back, 1 base at V and 7 bases at J, with 10 bases in the middle. Germline lookup yields CDR1 LNHDA and CDR2 SQIVND (reference sequence). CDR3 nucleotide sequence: TGTGCCAGTAGTATAGTTGGGGACCGTGGCTACACCTTC. Its protein is CASSIVGDRGYTF.

V and J are TRBV9 and TRBJ1-3, with unresolved D. The germline CDR1 and CDR2 sequences are SGDLS and YYNGEE. V was shortened by 0 bases and J by 4 bases, with 11 bases between the two germline ends. This CDR3 comprises 15 residues. The CDR3 sequence: CASSVGSTTGNTIYF. The CDR3 DNA sequence: TGTGCCAGCAGCGTAGGCTCTACGACGGGAAACACCATATATTTT.

This chain uses TRBV6-1 with TRBJ1-1; the D gene is possibly TRBD1 (6 bases). Trimming took off 2 bases at V and 1 base at J, with 11 bases between the two ends. CDR1 is MNHNS, CDR2 SASEGT, per germline. The CDR3 length is 15 residues. The CDR3 DNA sequence: TGTGCCAGCAGTGAACCGGGACACCGGAACACTGAAGCTTTCTTT. Translating it yields CASSEPGHRNTEAFF.